The text below deals with one TCR beta chain. Primers for the PCR totalled 60 Vbeta and 13 Jbeta. Generated by immunoSEQ multiplex PCR, the TCRdb table keeps only in-frame clones and is missing some. The data hold 130,000 to 150,000 clones, with 74% observed a single time. This sample was included in a study of cytomegalovirus exposure and HLA in healthy donors. The V gene lost 5 bases and the J gene lost 7 bases, with 21 bases spanning the gap. This CDR3 region has 16 residues. Germline V gene lookup returns CDR1 SGHTA and CDR2 FQGNSA. V is TRBV7-2 and J is TRBJ1-3, with D possibly matching TRBD1 (6 bases). Specimen: PBMCs. The TCR originated in a man in his late teens or twenties in good health and CMV-seropositive. CDR3 region: CASSPNRVLGGNTIYF. CDR3 DNA sequence: TGTGCCAGCAGCCCCAACAGGGTCCTCGGTGGGAACACCATATATTTT.